Sequencing of this T cell receptor (beta chain) was carried out in a study of shared clonotypes between healthy human individuals. Into CD45RA+ naive and CD45RA-negative memory subsets, the CD4+ cells were split. Samples underwent the assay at deep level. Measured with immunoSEQ multiplex PCR; TCRdb has only the in-frame clones, and not every one. The table has roughly 1,000,000 clones, 70% to 80% seen once. V trimming: 3 bases; J trimming: 6 bases; junction bases outside the gene matches: 11. CDR1 is MDHEN, CDR2 SYDVKM, per germline. This CDR3 is built from 17 residues. Study results and caveats: Some clonotypes were shared by all four sorted-subset donors, while others were not shared. The non-shared ones had lower generation probabilities than the shared ones.

Notes on this clone: What it recognizes is unknown.

This sequence originates from a man aged 18 to 30 in good health. Some clones in this sample may be carry-over from other donors' samples. Sequenced sample: memory CD4+ T cells from PBMCs. Subset indicated: CD45RA-negative fraction. J is TRBJ2-2 and V is TRBV28; 9 nucleotides agree with TRBD2. CDR3 nucleotide sequence: TGTGCCAGCAGTTTGTCCCGCGGGAGGGGCCCCCCCGGGGAGCTGTTTTTT. Its protein product is CASSLSRGRGPPGELFF.